This T cell receptor (beta chain) was found in a study of shared T cell receptors in the human thymus. The length of the CDR3 is 15 residues. Per the germline V gene, CDR1 is LGHNT and CDR2 is FRNRAP. Trimming shortened V by 1 base and J by 5 bases, and 13 bases separated the two germline ends. The table came from immunoSEQ multiplex PCR; TCRdb's copy has only in-frame clones and leaves some out. The repertoire holds some 660,000 clones, with more than 75% as singletons. This clone was counted between two and nine times. The same sample was also used in a study of human thymus T cells. From that second work: Healthy Finnish infants undergoing corrective surgery for congenital heart defects were used as donors. Use of V and J genes seemed skewed within the thymic and blood repertoires.

Sequencing input: thymocytes. The clonotype comes from a boy younger than two with a congenital heart defect. The genes are TRBV12-5 and TRBJ2-3, with a weak D call TRBD1 (6 bases). The CDR3 sequence: CASGLALRDIDTQYF. The CDR3 DNA sequence: TGTGCTAGTGGTTTGGCCCTCCGGGACATAGATACGCAGTATTTT.